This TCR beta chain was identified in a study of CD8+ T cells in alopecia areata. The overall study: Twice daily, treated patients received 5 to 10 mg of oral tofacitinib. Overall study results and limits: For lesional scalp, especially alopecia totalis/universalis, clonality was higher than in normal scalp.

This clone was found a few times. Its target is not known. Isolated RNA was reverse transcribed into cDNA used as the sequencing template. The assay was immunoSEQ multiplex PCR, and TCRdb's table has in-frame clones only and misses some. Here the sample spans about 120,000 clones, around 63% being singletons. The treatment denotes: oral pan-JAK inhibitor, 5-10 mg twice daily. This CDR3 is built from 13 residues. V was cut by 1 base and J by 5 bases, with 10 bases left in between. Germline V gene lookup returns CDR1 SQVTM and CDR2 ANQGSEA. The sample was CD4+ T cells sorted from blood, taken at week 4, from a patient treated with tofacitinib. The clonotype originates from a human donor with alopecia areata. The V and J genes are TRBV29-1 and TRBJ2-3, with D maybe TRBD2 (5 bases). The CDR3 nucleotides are TGCAGCGTTGAAGTTAGAACTAGAGATACGCAGTATTTT. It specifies CSVEVRTRDTQYF.